One sample yielded the 28 T cell receptor beta chains listed below, sequenced in a study of blood T cell repertoires in COVID-19. Some clones are missing from TCRdb's copy, which holds only in-frame ones; the method was immunoSEQ multiplex PCR. The sample yields roughly 100,000 clones, 85% to 90% seen once. The sequencing input was peripheral blood. The source of these receptors is a human donor in a cohort sampled during active COVID-19.

Here the CDR3 DNA reads TGTGCCAGTAGTAGGACAGGGGTTACAGATACGCAGTATTTT. Translating it yields CASSRTGVTDTQYF. The chain is built from TRBV19 and TRBJ2-3; 9 positions agree with TRBD1. This CDR3 region has 14 residues. J was trimmed by 3 bases and V by 4 bases; bases with no gene match: 2. Germline-derived CDR1 and CDR2 are LNHDA and SQIVND (reference sequence).

This chain links TRBV10-2 with TRBJ1-2; TRBD1 matches at 8 bases. V trimming: 9 bases; J trimming: 4 bases; junction bases outside the gene matches: 4. CDR3 length: 12 amino acids. Germline V gene sequence: CDR1 WSHSY, CDR2 SAAADI. CDR3 coding DNA: TGCGCCAGTCAACAGGGGGGCTATGGCTACACCTTC. This translates into CASQQGGYGYTF.

The chain recombines TRBV18 with TRBJ1-2; possibly TRBD1 for D (6 bases). Germline lookup yields CDR1 KGHSH and CDR2 LQKENI. V lost 6 bases and J 6 bases, leaving 20 bases between the germline ends. This CDR3 region has 15 residues. This CDR3 is CASSQSPGQIDGYTF. The DNA for the CDR3 is TGTGCCAGCTCCCAGTCGCCAGGACAGATAGATGGCTACACCTTC.

The CDR3 bases are TGTGCCAGCAGGGACGGGACAGACAGAGCTTTCTTT. It translates to CASRDGTDRAFF. The chain couples TRBV5-6 to TRBJ1-1; 7 nucleotides match TRBD1. The trim removed 5 bases at V and 10 bases at J, leaving 8 bases unmatched. CDR3 length: 12 amino acids. Germline V lookup: CDR1 SGHDT, CDR2 YYEEEE.

The chain combines TRBV28 with TRBJ2-7; TRBD1 matches at 9 bases. Germline CDR1 MDHEN, CDR2 SYDVKM. The CDR3 consists of 14 residues. Trimming at V came to 4 bases and at J to 3 bases, leaving 4 bases not matched to a gene. CDR3 sequence reads: CASSSGTGFYEQYF. CDR3 coding DNA: TGTGCCAGCAGTTCCGGGACAGGGTTCTACGAGCAGTACTTC. The entire variable domain, with the rest obtained from reference TRBV28 and TRBJ2-7, is as follows: DVKVTQSSRYLVKRTGEKVFLECVQDMDHENMFWYRQDPGLGLRLIYFSYDVKMKEKGDIPEGYSVSREKKERFSLILESASTNQTSMYLCASSSGTGFYEQYFGPGTRLTVT.

The chain recombines TRBV5-1 with TRBJ2-5, with D maybe TRBD1 (6 bases). The germline V gene encodes CDR1 SGHRS and CDR2 YFSETQ. CDR3 length: 13 residues. The germline V and J ends were trimmed by 3 bases and 4 bases, with 10 bases remaining between them. The CDR3 region has the DNA TGCGCCAGCAGCTGGGACACCCTAGAGACCCAGTACTTC. Amino acid sequence: CASSWDTLETQYF.

This chain connects TRBV7-9 to TRBJ2-3; D call uncertain. This CDR3 spans 14 amino acids. Germline V lookup: CDR1 SEHNR, CDR2 FQNEAQ (reference sequence). With 3 bases removed from V and 6 bases from J, the gap between germline ends came to 13 bases. CDR3 DNA: TGTGCCAGCAGCTTCCCAGCGCCGCAGGATACGCAGTATTTT. This codes for CASSFPAPQDTQYF.

The chain uses TRBV18 and TRBJ2-7; 9 bases align to TRBD2. V lost 1 base and J lost 4; bases outside the gene matches: 5. The germline V gene has CDR1 KGHSH and CDR2 LQKENI. The CDR3 is 15 amino acids. CDR3 amino acids: CASSPLSGGPYEQYF. As DNA, the CDR3 is TGTGCCAGCTCACCACTCAGCGGGGGGCCTTACGAGCAGTACTTC.

The gene calls are TRBV19 and TRBJ2-4; D gene unclear. V was trimmed by 3 bases and J by 0 bases, leaving 12 bases between them. Germline CDR1 reads LNHDA; CDR2 reads SQIVND (reference sequence). CDR3 length equals 16 residues. In DNA, the CDR3 is TGTGCCAGTAGTATGGGCAGAAGGATAGCCAAAAACATTCAGTACTTC. This sequence encodes CASSMGRRIAKNIQYF.

Comment on this clone: The same CDR3 can be traced to other DNA sequences in this sample. The chain has TRBV3-1 (or the pseudogene TRBV3-2) and TRBJ2-1, with TRBD2 matching 8 bases. The CDR3 contains 16 residues. V gave up 1 base and J gave up 0 bases; unmatched junction bases: 2. Per the germline V gene, CDR1 is LGHDT and CDR2 is YNNKEL (reference sequence). CDR3 in amino acids: CASSQGSGSSYNEQFF. CDR3 sequence (DNA): TGTGCCAGCAGCCAAGGAAGCGGGAGCTCCTACAATGAGCAGTTCTTC.

V and J are TRBV11-1 and TRBJ2-5; TRBD1 matches at 7 bases. Trimming cost V 6 bases and J 4 bases; bases outside gene matches: 5. The length of the CDR3 is 13 residues. The V gene's germline CDR1 is SGHAT and CDR2 FQDESV (reference sequence). The CDR3 spells CASSLGGSETQYF. The CDR3, as DNA: TGTGCCAGCAGTCTAGGGGGCTCAGAGACCCAGTACTTC.

The chain is built from TRBV15 and TRBJ2-1; 10 bases map to TRBD2. The V segment lost 0 bases and the J segment 4 bases; nucleotides outside the gene matches: 27. The CDR3 is made up of 24 amino acids. Germline values: CDR1 LNHNV, CDR2 YYDKDF (reference sequence). CDR3 sequence reads: CATSRDTGRVLQRGGFRGYNEQFF. The CDR3 region has the DNA TGTGCCACCAGCAGAGATACTGGTCGGGTTCTTCAGCGGGGGGGTTTCCGAGGGTACAATGAGCAGTTCTTC.

The chain combines TRBV28 with TRBJ1-4, with 8 bases that match TRBD1. From germline, CDR1 is MDHEN and CDR2 SYDVKM. This CDR3 is 15 amino acids long. The trim removed 9 bases at V and 1 base at J, leaving 7 bases unmatched. CDR3 DNA sequence: TGTGCCAGTCAGGGGGCCGGGGTAACTAATGAAAAACTGTTTTTT. The encoded protein is CASQGAGVTNEKLFF.

The J gene is TRBJ2-1, the V gene TRBV7-3, with a possible D match to TRBD2 (6 bases). CDR1 and CDR2 from the germline V gene are SGHTA and FQGTGA. The CDR3 spans 13 residues. The germline V and J ends were trimmed by 4 bases and 6 bases, with 10 bases remaining between them. The CDR3 loop is CASSSGTRNEQFF. DNA of the CDR3: TGTGCCAGCAGCTCCGGGACTCGCAATGAGCAGTTCTTC.

V is TRBV12-3 or TRBV12-4 and J is TRBJ2-2, with D unresolved. Trimming took 3 bases from V and 1 from J, leaving 3 bases between them. The CDR3 totals 13 residues. This chain's CDR3 is CASSFGNTGELFF. The CDR3, as DNA: TGTGCCAGCAGTTTCGGGAACACCGGGGAGCTGTTTTTT.

The J gene is TRBJ1-1, the V gene TRBV6-5; D is perhaps TRBD1 (6 bases). V lost 7 bases, J lost 4 bases, and 16 bases lay in between. Germline assignment: CDR1 MNHEY and CDR2 SVGAGI. This CDR3 has 14 residues. In nucleotides, the CDR3 is TGTGCCAGCAACACCAGGGGCGAGGTCACTGAAGCTTTCTTT. This encodes CASNTRGEVTEAFF.

The V gene is TRBV9, the J gene TRBJ1-3, with D perhaps matching TRBD1 (5 bases). Germline V gene sequence: CDR1 SGDLS, CDR2 YYNGEE. V lost 3 bases and J 8 bases, leaving 9 bases between the germline ends. The CDR3 has 12 residues. The CDR3 sequence: CASSAGEDTIYF. The DNA of the CDR3 is TGTGCCAGCAGCGCGGGGGAGGACACCATATATTTT.

The chain links TRBV12-2 to TRBJ2-2; TRBD2 was called by the table and not checked on the DNA. TRBV12-2 is shown as a pseudogene. There are 17 residues in the CDR3. The CDR3 loop is CASRPRLAGGPDGELFF. CDR3 nucleotides: TGTGCAAGTCGCCCTCGACTAGCGGGGGGGCCGGACGGGGAGCTGTTTTTT.

The chain recombines TRBV19 with TRBJ1-5, with a weak D call TRBD1 (5 bases). Trimming left V 3 bases short and J 7 bases short, with 10 bases between. This CDR3 has 13 residues. In germline, CDR1 is LNHDA, CDR2 SQIVND (reference sequence). The CDR3 DNA reads as TGTGCCAGTAGTATTAGGGGTAAACAGCCCCAGCATTTT. Translation: CASSIRGKQPQHF.

This clone was detected only once. J is TRBJ1-2 and V is TRBV5-4; 9 bases map to TRBD1. J lost 2 bases, V lost 7 bases, and 15 bases had no gene match. This CDR3 has 17 amino acids. Germline lookup yields CDR1 SGHNT and CDR2 YYREEE (reference sequence). As DNA, the CDR3 is TGTGCCAGCGGACCCGCATCTACCGGGACAGGGAACTATGGCTACACCTTC. It specifies CASGPASTGTGNYGYTF.

The chain links TRBV24-1 to TRBJ2-3; D is unresolved. The V end was cut by 7 bases, the J end by 2 bases, with 12 bases between. Germline V gene sequence: CDR1 KGHDR, CDR2 SFDVKD. The CDR3 has 14 amino acids. The CDR3 here is CATRSEQFTDTQYF. The CDR3 region has the DNA TGTGCCACCAGGTCGGAGCAGTTCACAGATACGCAGTATTTT.

The CDR3, as DNA: TGTGCCAGCAGCACTCGACTAGCGGGAGGGGTGGGAACAGATACGCAGTATTTT. This codes for CASSTRLAGGVGTDTQYF. The gene calls are TRBV5-4 and TRBJ2-3, with 14 bases matching TRBD2. The germline V gene encodes CDR1 SGHNT and CDR2 YYREEE (reference sequence). The CDR3 extends over 18 amino acids. V dropped 4 bases and J dropped 3; count of bases not matched to a gene: 10.

This rearrangement joins TRBV6-5 to TRBJ2-4; TRBD1 might be the D (8 bases). This CDR3 has 14 residues. Germline loops: CDR1 MNHEY, CDR2 SVGAGI. Trimming shortened V by 7 bases and J by 8 bases, and 18 bases separated the two germline ends. The CDR3 loop reads CASKTGGQGDIQYF. In DNA, the CDR3 is TGTGCCAGCAAAACGGGAGGACAGGGAGACATTCAGTACTTC.

The chain has TRBV7-2 and TRBJ2-3; D not certain. Trimming pared 2 bases from V and 13 bases from J, leaving 16 bases between. The CDR3 spans 13 residues. From germline, CDR1 is SGHTA and CDR2 FQGNSA. This chain's CDR3 is CASSLRMTQWKYF. For the CDR3, the DNA is TGTGCCAGCAGCTTACGCATGACACAATGGAAGTATTTT.

The chain employs TRBV7-9 and TRBJ2-2; D is undetermined. Deletions cut 5 bases from V and 3 bases from J, with 19 bases between. Germline CDR1 reads SEHNR; CDR2 reads FQNEAQ (reference sequence). The CDR3 spans 17 residues. The CDR3 region is CASSDTSSDYYTGELFF. CDR3 DNA sequence: TGTGCCAGCAGCGACACCTCCTCAGATTACTACACCGGGGAGCTGTTTTTT.

This clone occurred a few times. This chain uses TRBV3-1 (or the pseudogene TRBV3-2) with TRBJ2-2; D unresolved. V shed 4 bases and J shed 6 bases, with 3 bases lying between them. CDR1 is LGHDT and CDR2 is YNNKEL in the germline V gene (reference sequence). The CDR3 has 11 residues. CDR3 region: CASSLSGELFF. CDR3 DNA sequence: TGTGCCAGCAGCCTCTCCGGGGAGCTGTTTTTT.

The chain uses TRBV18 and TRBJ1-1; D remains ambiguous. Germline CDR1 and CDR2: KGHSH and LQKENI. The germline V and J ends were trimmed by 3 bases and 2 bases, with 13 bases remaining between them. The CDR3 length is 15 residues. CDR3 region: CASSPLPGFNTEAFF. CDR3 DNA: TGTGCCAGCTCACCTCTTCCAGGTTTTAACACTGAAGCTTTCTTT. Drawing the rest from reference TRBV18 and TRBJ1-1, the complete variable domain is NAGVMQNPRHLVRRRGQEARLRCSPMKGHSHVYWYRQLPEEGLKFMVYLQKENIIDESGMPKERFSAEFPKEGPSILRIQQVVRGDSAAYFCASSPLPGFNTEAFFGQGTRLTVV.

The chain couples TRBV18 to TRBJ2-3, with a tentative D call TRBD2 (7 bases). The CDR3 runs 16 residues. Trimming stripped 4 bases from V and 0 bases from J, with 14 bases between. Germline loops: CDR1 KGHSH, CDR2 LQKENI. The chain's CDR3 is CASSQWGGSSTDTQYF. The CDR3 nucleotides are TGTGCCAGCTCACAGTGGGGGGGCAGTAGCACAGATACGCAGTATTTT.